The 18 T cell receptor beta chains below come from one sample, sequenced in a study of blood T cell repertoires in COVID-19. Generated by immunoSEQ multiplex PCR, the TCRdb table keeps only in-frame clones and is missing some. The sample has about 200,000 clones, around 84% seen once. Sequenced input: peripheral blood. The receptors were gathered from a woman over 75 with acute or convalescent COVID-19.

The V call is TRBV12-3 or TRBV12-4, the J call TRBJ1-5, with unresolved D. V lost 2 bases to trimming and J lost 6 bases, with 5 bases between them. The CDR3 loop spans 12 amino acids. This CDR3 reads CASSLLSQPQHF. DNA of the CDR3: TGTGCCAGCAGTTTACTAAGTCAGCCCCAGCATTTT.

CDR3 nucleotide sequence: TGCAGCGCGCCGGGACAGGATGAAAAACTGTTTTTT. Its translation is CSAPGQDEKLFF. This chain uses TRBV29-1 with TRBJ1-4; 8 bases fit TRBD1. The V segment lost 7 bases and the J segment 6 bases; nucleotides outside the gene matches: 4. The CDR3 sequence is 12 residues long. Germline CDR1 and CDR2: SQVTM and ANQGSEA.

This chain connects TRBV30 to TRBJ1-1, with D unclear. Trimming took off 0 bases at V and 3 bases at J, with 14 bases between the two ends. The CDR3 spans 15 residues. The germline gives CDR1 GTSNPN, CDR2 SVGIG (reference sequence). The CDR3 spells CAWSVKGRPYTEAFF. The CDR3 DNA sequence: TGTGCCTGGAGTGTTAAAGGCAGGCCGTACACTGAAGCTTTCTTT.

The chain combines TRBV7-3 with TRBJ2-7; perhaps TRBD1 as D (5 bases). Germline loops: CDR1 SGHTA, CDR2 FQGTGA. The CDR3 is 17 residues long. Trimming stripped 0 bases from V and 0 bases from J, with 15 bases between. The CDR3 sequence: CASSLTGQGTSSYEQYF. In DNA, the CDR3 is TGTGCCAGCAGCTTAACGGGGCAGGGAACCAGCTCCTACGAGCAGTACTTC.

The genes are TRBV28 and TRBJ1-2; D gene unclear. V lost 2 bases, J lost 8 bases, and 18 bases lay in between. CDR1 and CDR2 (germline): MDHEN, SYDVKM. This CDR3 is built from 15 residues. The CDR3 is CASSLPSVRLRGYTF. In nucleotides, the CDR3 is TGTGCCAGCAGTTTACCTTCCGTAAGGCTGAGGGGCTACACCTTC.

This chain connects TRBV2 to TRBJ2-3; D possibly corresponds to TRBD1 (5 bases). The CDR3 spans 15 residues. Germline V gives CDR1 SNHLY, CDR2 FYNNEI. V lost 4 bases, J lost 0 bases, and 11 bases lay in between. The CDR3 protein is CASSVDRHSTDTQYF. In nucleotides, the CDR3 is TGTGCCAGCAGTGTTGACAGACATAGCACAGATACGCAGTATTTT.

V and J are TRBV5-5 and TRBJ2-6; TRBD1 matches at 11 bases. The CDR3 sequence is 18 residues long. Germline V CDR1 and CDR2: SGHKS, YYEKEE (reference sequence). J lost 1 base, V lost 0 bases, and 3 bases had no gene match. The CDR3 sequence is CASSLGGTGGSGANVLTF. As DNA, the CDR3 is TGTGCCAGCAGCTTGGGAGGGACAGGGGGATCTGGGGCCAACGTCCTGACTTTC.

V usage is TRBV10-1 and J usage is TRBJ1-2; maybe TRBD1 (6 bases). The length of the CDR3 is 15 residues. The V gene lost 2 bases and the J gene lost 0 bases, with 10 bases spanning the gap. Germline-derived CDR1 and CDR2 are WNHNN and SYGVQD (reference sequence). The CDR3 protein is CASSESGGANYGYTF. The CDR3 DNA follows: TGCGCCAGCAGTGAGAGCGGGGGCGCTAACTATGGCTACACCTTC.

The chain is built from TRBV29-1 and TRBJ2-5, with TRBD1 matching over 8 bases. V lost 4 bases and J lost 5; bases outside the gene matches: 6. The CDR3 sequence is 13 residues long. Looked up from germline, CDR1 is SQVTM and CDR2 is ANQGSEA. CDR3 DNA sequence: TGCAGCGTTGTTACAGGGGGAGATGAGACCCAGTACTTC. Its translation is CSVVTGGDETQYF.

This clone was picked up a small number of times. This sequence joins TRBV24-1 and TRBJ2-5; 11 nucleotides align to TRBD2. Germline V gene lookup returns CDR1 KGHDR and CDR2 SFDVKD. There are 13 residues in the CDR3. The trim removed 9 bases at V and 5 bases at J, leaving 4 bases unmatched. The CDR3 spells CATGTSGVETQYF. DNA for the CDR3: TGTGCCACCGGGACTAGCGGAGTTGAGACCCAGTACTTC.

The rearrangement joins TRBV7-3 to TRBJ1-1; 8 bases map to TRBD1. Germline CDR1 SGHTA, CDR2 FQGTGA. The CDR3 totals 13 residues. The J segment lost 4 bases and the V segment lost 2 bases, leaving 0 bases of the junction unmatched. The CDR3 DNA reads TGTGCCAGCAGCTTAGGGACAGGCACTGAAGCTTTCTTT. Encoded protein: CASSLGTGTEAFF.

The chain joins TRBV30 to TRBJ1-2, with TRBD1 matching over 7 bases. This CDR3 has 12 residues. Germline CDR1 GTSNPN, CDR2 SVGIG (reference sequence). Trimming took 7 bases from V and 11 from J; bases not matched to a gene: 13. This CDR3 reads CALQGQGLPYTF. CDR3 nucleotide sequence: TGTGCCTTACAGGGGCAAGGACTCCCTTACACCTTC.

The V gene is TRBV3-1 (or the pseudogene TRBV3-2), the J gene TRBJ2-2, with TRBD2 as a possible D gene (6 bases). The CDR3 contains 15 residues. Germline V gene sequence: CDR1 LGHDT, CDR2 YNNKEL (reference sequence). The V end was cut by 3 bases, the J end by 3 bases, with 11 bases between. The CDR3: CASSQGTGDTGELFF. CDR3 sequence (DNA): TGTGCCAGCAGCCAGGGGACGGGAGACACCGGGGAGCTGTTTTTT.

The DNA of the CDR3 is TGTGCCAGCGGGGGCGTCTCTGGAAACACCATATATTTT. Translating gives CASGGVSGNTIYF. The chain has TRBV28 and TRBJ1-3; D may be TRBD1 (6 bases). This CDR3 is built from 13 residues. CDR1 MDHEN and CDR2 SYDVKM come from the germline V gene. Deletions cut 8 bases from V and 0 bases from J, with 8 bases between.

Written as DNA, the CDR3 is TGTGCCAGCAGTTACAAGGACTTCGGGAACATTCAGTACTTC. Its protein is CASSYKDFGNIQYF. The rearrangement links TRBV6-2 or TRBV6-3 to TRBJ2-4; TRBD2 might be the D (5 bases). V lost 2 bases and J 7 bases, leaving 12 bases between the germline ends. The CDR3 contains 14 residues. Germline CDR1 is MNHEY and CDR2 is SVGEGT.

This chain joins TRBV5-1 and TRBJ1-2; D might be TRBD1 (5 bases). Germline assignment: CDR1 SGHRS and CDR2 YFSETQ. V was shortened by 0 bases and J by 2 bases, with 5 bases between the two germline ends. The CDR3 sequence is 13 residues long. In nucleotides, the CDR3 is TGCGCCAGCAGCTTGGGGACAAACTATGGCTACACCTTC. This gives the protein CASSLGTNYGYTF.

The chain carries TRBV24-1 and TRBJ2-7; 10 bases line up with TRBD1. The germline V gene has CDR1 KGHDR and CDR2 SFDVKD. V dropped 5 bases and J dropped 1; count of bases not matched to a gene: 4. The CDR3 is made up of 15 amino acids. CDR3 sequence reads: CATSGAGQGSYEQYF. CDR3 DNA: TGTGCCACCAGTGGTGCGGGACAGGGGTCCTACGAGCAGTACTTC.

This rearrangement joins TRBV27 to TRBJ1-1; D unresolved. This CDR3 has 13 amino acids. Germline V gives CDR1 MNHEY, CDR2 SMNVEV (reference sequence). The V gene lost 3 bases and the J gene lost 4 bases, with 9 bases spanning the gap. CDR3 region: CASSFVRGTEAFF. Here the CDR3 DNA reads TGTGCCAGCAGTTTCGTCCGGGGCACTGAAGCTTTCTTT.